One and the same sample provided the 7 T cell receptor beta chains below, sequenced in a study of cytomegalovirus exposure and HLA in healthy donors (dated 2017 in TCRdb). The library was prepared using the immunoSEQ multiplex PCR assay. In TCRdb, the immuneACCESS table is reduced to in-frame sequences with V and J assigned. These tables do not hold every clone; where another copy was compared, an unresolved V gene accounts for under half, and the others remain unexplained. This sample has approximately 60,000 clones in its table, and 75% to 95% of those were observed once. The ten largest account for around 2.9% of the sample. What was sequenced was PBMCs. Every receptor here comes from a man aged 18 to 35 in good health and CMV-seronegative.

This clone has only one observation. The chain recombines TRBV15 with TRBJ1-3, with 9 nucleotides matching TRBD1. The V gene's germline CDR1 is LNHNV and CDR2 YYDKDF (reference sequence). V was pared by 1 base and J by 0 bases, with 7 bases of the junction left unmatched. The CDR3 runs to 18 residues. In DNA form, the CDR3 reads TGTGCCACCAGCAGAGGAGGAACAGGGGGCTACTCTGGAAACACCATATATTTT. Translated, it gives CATSRGGTGGYSGNTIYF.

The chain uses TRBV5-6 and TRBJ2-3, with unresolved D. The germline V gene encodes CDR1 SGHDT and CDR2 YYEEEE. This CDR3 is 14 amino acids long. Trimming took 1 base from V and 2 from J, leaving 8 bases between them. This CDR3 is CASSLSGLTDTQYF. For the CDR3, the DNA is TGTGCCAGCAGCTTGAGTGGCCTCACAGATACGCAGTATTTT.

The chain employs TRBV28 and TRBJ1-1; D gene unclear. V was pared by 2 bases and J by 10 bases, with 11 bases between. This CDR3 is 12 amino acids long. The germline CDR1 and CDR2 sequences are MDHEN and SYDVKM. This chain's CDR3 is CASSLESSGAFF. Here the CDR3 DNA reads TGTGCCAGCAGTTTAGAGTCGAGCGGAGCTTTCTTT.

This chain joins TRBV9 and TRBJ1-4; TRBD1 is a possible D gene (6 bases). The CDR3 consists of 18 residues. The V gene lost 1 base and the J gene lost 8 bases, with 24 bases spanning the gap. CDR1 is SGDLS, CDR2 YYNGEE, per germline. The CDR3 loop is CASSVTGGQRDRREKLFF. In DNA form, the CDR3 reads TGTGCCAGCAGCGTAACCGGAGGACAGCGCGATCGCAGAGAAAAACTGTTTTTT.

The J gene is TRBJ2-5, the V gene TRBV5-1, with 8 bases lining up with TRBD1. Germline V gene sequence: CDR1 SGHRS, CDR2 YFSETQ. J gave up 4 bases and V 4 bases, and 9 bases lay outside the gene matches. The CDR3 extends over 15 amino acids. Here the CDR3 reads CASSPLGQARETQYF. CDR3 nucleotides: TGCGCCAGCAGCCCCCTGGGACAGGCGAGAGAGACCCAGTACTTC.

V and J are TRBV7-2 and TRBJ2-1; D gene ambiguous. The CDR3 runs 12 residues. The ends were cut back, 2 bases at V and 6 bases at J, with 5 bases in the middle. CDR1 is SGHTA and CDR2 is FQGNSA in the germline V gene. Here the CDR3 DNA reads TGTGCCAGCAGCTTAAAAGCCAATGAGCAGTTCTTC. Its protein product is CASSLKANEQFF.

This chain uses TRBV6-1 with TRBJ2-7; 9 bases match TRBD1. Germline CDR1 reads MNHNS; CDR2 reads SASEGT. The CDR3 sequence is 14 residues long. With 5 bases clipped from V and 3 bases from J, the junction kept 5 bases outside the gene matches. The CDR3, as DNA: TGTGCCAGCAGTTCCGGGACAGGGAGCTACGAGCAGTACTTC. Its translation: CASSSGTGSYEQYF.